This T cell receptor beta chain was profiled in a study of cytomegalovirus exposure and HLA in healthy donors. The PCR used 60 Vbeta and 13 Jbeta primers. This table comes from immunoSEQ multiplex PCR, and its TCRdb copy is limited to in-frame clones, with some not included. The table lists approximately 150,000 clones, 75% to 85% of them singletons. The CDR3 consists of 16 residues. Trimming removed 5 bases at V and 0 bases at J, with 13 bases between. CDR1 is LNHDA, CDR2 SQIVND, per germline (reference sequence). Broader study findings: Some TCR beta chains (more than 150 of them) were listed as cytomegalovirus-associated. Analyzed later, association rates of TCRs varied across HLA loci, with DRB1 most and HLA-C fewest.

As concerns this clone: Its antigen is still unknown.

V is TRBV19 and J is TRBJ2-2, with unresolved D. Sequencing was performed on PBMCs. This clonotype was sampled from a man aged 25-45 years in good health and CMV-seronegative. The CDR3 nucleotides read TGTGCCAGTAGTCAACGGCCGAGCGCGAACACCGGGGAGCTGTTTTTT. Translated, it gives CASSQRPSANTGELFF.